One sample yielded the 31 T cell receptor beta chains listed below, sequenced in a study of T-cell reconstitution after alpha-beta-depleted transplantation in children. Researchers prepared the TCRbeta library using unique molecular identifiers, the study reports. MiXCR, run by TCRdb on the PCR reads, gives a single entry per CDR3 protein. The sample includes 350,000 to 400,000 distinct CDR3 sequences, approximately 20% of them seen just once. The source was PBMCs from the stem cell graft donor, collected from the stem cell graft. Every receptor here comes from a human donor who donated a stem cell graft to a child with acute myeloid leukemia.

This clonotype was picked up a small number of times. One base away lies a much larger clone, so this may be a sequencing read error. This CDR3 is CASSGNTGELFF. The CDR3 region has the DNA TGTGCCAGCAGTGGAAACACCGGGGAGCTGTTTTTT. V is TRBV25-1 and J is TRBJ2-2; D remains unclear. Germline CDR1 MGHDK, CDR2 SYGVNS. Trimming took 4 bases from V and 2 from J, leaving 2 bases between them. This CDR3 has 12 residues.

This clonotype has ten or more counts. This chain links TRBV5-1 with TRBJ1-2; 9 nucleotides match TRBD1. V lost 3 bases and J lost 8; bases outside the gene matches: 11. In germline, CDR1 is SGHRS, CDR2 YFSETQ. CDR3 size: 15 residues. CDR3 loop: CASSSPTGGGQGYTF. The CDR3 bases are TGCGCCAGCAGCTCTCCAACAGGGGGCGGACAGGGCTACACCTTC.

This clonotype showed up just a few times. The chain joins TRBV18 to TRBJ2-7; a weak D match, TRBD1 (5 bases). The V end was cut by 3 bases, the J end by 2 bases, with 11 bases between. CDR1 KGHSH and CDR2 LQKENI come from the germline V gene. This CDR3 spans 14 amino acids. CDR3 DNA: TGTGCCAGCTCACCCAGGGCCGAAACCTACGAGCAGTACTTC. Its protein product is CASSPRAETYEQYF.

This clonotype was detected many times. This chain uses TRBV12-3 or TRBV12-4 with TRBJ2-4, with 8 bases lining up with TRBD1. V lost 6 bases to trimming and J lost 8 bases; unmatched junction nucleotides: 9. The CDR3 is 14 amino acids. The CDR3 region is CASRPDRGWDIQYF. The CDR3 nucleotides are TGTGCCAGCAGGCCCGACAGGGGTTGGGACATTCAGTACTTC.

The chain carries TRBV6-1 and TRBJ2-1, with D unclear. The CDR3 sequence is 13 residues long. Per the germline V gene, CDR1 is MNHNS and CDR2 is SASEGT. The V end was cut by 2 bases, the J end by 7 bases, with 9 bases between. The CDR3, as DNA: TGTGCCAGCAGTGAATCAGCCTCAAATGAGCAGTTCTTC. Amino acids: CASSESASNEQFF.

This clonotype was seen at least ten times. The chain recombines TRBV29-1 with TRBJ1-1; the match to TRBD1 covers 11 bases. V lost 4 bases and J lost 4; bases outside the gene matches: 2. The CDR3 totals 13 residues. Germline CDR1 SQVTM, CDR2 ANQGSEA. The DNA for the CDR3 is TGCAGCGTTGGAGGGACAGGGGGCACTGAAGCTTTCTTT. It specifies CSVGGTGGTEAFF.

The chain employs TRBV14 and TRBJ2-7; TRBD1 or TRBD2 may be the D gene (5 bases each). Trimming removed 4 bases at V and 1 base at J, with 14 bases between. CDR1 is SGHDN and CDR2 is FVKESK in the germline V gene. The CDR3 is 15 amino acids. CDR3 DNA: TGTGCCAGCAGCCGCGGCGGGCAGGGATCCTACGAGCAGTACTTC. Translated, it gives CASSRGGQGSYEQYF.

V and J are TRBV29-1 and TRBJ2-1, with D perhaps TRBD2 (5 bases). Germline values: CDR1 SQVTM, CDR2 ANQGSEA. Trimming stripped 4 bases from V and 5 bases from J, with 9 bases between. The CDR3 spans 12 residues. This CDR3 is CSVGRTHNEQFF. DNA for the CDR3: TGCAGCGTTGGGAGGACCCACAATGAGCAGTTCTTC.

This clonotype came up many times. The germline gene is not matched at one end of the junction; a read error may be the cause. The rearrangement joins TRBV5-1 to TRBJ2-7; D gene uncertain. Germline V gene sequence: CDR1 SGHRS, CDR2 YFSETQ. This CDR3 region has 13 residues. In DNA, the CDR3 is TGTGCCAGCAGTTTGCTTAGCTCCTACGAGCAGTACTTC. This gives the protein CASSLLSSYEQYF.

The chain recombines TRBV2 with TRBJ2-1; 9 bases align to TRBD1. The trim removed 7 bases at V and 7 bases at J, leaving 11 bases unmatched. The CDR3 spans 15 residues. Germline V gene data show CDR1 as SNHLY and CDR2 as FYNNEI. CDR3 amino acids: CASTPWDRAANEQFF. CDR3 nucleotide sequence: TGTGCCAGCACTCCGTGGGACAGGGCGGCGAATGAGCAGTTCTTC.

The chain is built from TRBV12-3 or TRBV12-4 and TRBJ1-5, with D maybe TRBD1 (5 bases). The V and J ends lost 2 bases and 0 bases respectively, with 8 bases between them. The CDR3 length is 15 residues. The CDR3 here is CASSLTGTSNQPQHF. The CDR3 nucleotides are TGTGCCAGCAGTTTAACGGGGACTAGCAATCAGCCCCAGCATTTT.

V and J are TRBV11-2 and TRBJ2-5, with 15 positions matching TRBD2. V dropped 5 bases and J dropped 5; count of bases not matched to a gene: 6. This CDR3 is built from 16 residues. Germline V gene sequence: CDR1 SGHAT, CDR2 FQNNGV. The CDR3: CASSKGLAGGTETQYF. The DNA of the CDR3 is TGTGCCAGCAGCAAGGGACTAGCGGGAGGAACGGAGACCCAGTACTTC. Using reference TRBV11-2 and TRBJ2-5 for the parts outside the CDR3, the full variable domain is EAGVAQSPRYKIIEKRQSVAFWCNPISGHATLYWYQQILGQGPKLLIQFQNNGVVDDSQLPKDRFSAERLKGVDSTLKIQPAKLEDSAVYLCASSKGLAGGTETQYFGPGTRLLVL.

There are a few counts of this clonotype. This chain joins TRBV20-1 and TRBJ2-5, with 9 nucleotides matching TRBD2. This CDR3 region has 15 residues. Germline assignment: CDR1 DFQATT and CDR2 SNEGSKA (reference sequence). The junction had 13 bases not matched to a gene; V was cut back by 6 bases and J by 5 bases. CDR3 residues: CSAIGGGRAFETQYF. The CDR3 DNA is TGCAGTGCCATCGGAGGCGGGAGGGCCTTCGAGACCCAGTACTTC.

The rearrangement links TRBV12-3 or TRBV12-4 to TRBJ2-1; 10 nucleotides align to TRBD1. After removal of 6 bases from V and 8 bases from J, the junction contained 7 bases not matched to a gene. CDR3 size: 14 residues. In DNA, the CDR3 is TGTGCCAGCAGACCGACAGGGGGCGGGGATGAGCAGTTCTTC. This codes for CASRPTGGGDEQFF.

A word on this clonotype: A much larger clone differs from this one at a single base, so this may be a read error. V gene TRBV7-9 combines with J gene TRBJ1-1; D is unresolved. This CDR3 contains 11 residues. Germline assignment: CDR1 SEHNR and CDR2 FQNEAQ (reference sequence). Trimming pared 7 bases from V and 8 bases from J, leaving 11 bases between. This chain's CDR3 is CASNPLVEAFF. CDR3 coding DNA: TGTGCCAGCAACCCATTGGTGGAAGCTTTCTTT. Full variable domain (rest looked up from reference TRBV7-9 and TRBJ1-1): DTGVSQNPRHKITKRGQNVTFRCDPISEHNRLYWYRQTLGQGPEFLTYFQNEAQLEKSRLLSDRFSAERPKGSFSTLEIQRTEQGDSAMYLCASNPLVEAFFGQGTRLTVV.

This chain joins TRBV11-2 and TRBJ2-1; the match to TRBD2 covers 12 bases. Germline loops: CDR1 SGHAT, CDR2 FQNNGV. The V gene end was trimmed by 5 bases and the J gene end by 5 bases; junction bases not matched to a gene: 10. CDR3 length equals 17 residues. Written as DNA, the CDR3 is TGTGCCAGCAGCCCCTTCGGACTAGCGGGACCACACAATGAGCAGTTCTTC. Its translation: CASSPFGLAGPHNEQFF.

In this sample, this clonotype turned up a few times. The chain uses TRBV20-1 and TRBJ2-1; 10 positions match TRBD2. Germline V gene lookup returns CDR1 DFQATT and CDR2 SNEGSKA (reference sequence). This CDR3 has 16 residues. Trimming removed 2 bases from V and 5 bases from J; junction bases left unmatched: 9. The CDR3 DNA is TGCAGTGCTAGAATGCGCCTAGCGGGGGTCGACAATGAGCAGTTCTTC. Its translation: CSARMRLAGVDNEQFF.

The gene calls are TRBV4-1 and TRBJ2-7; possibly TRBD2 for D (5 bases). Germline V gene lookup returns CDR1 MGHRA and CDR2 YSYEKL. This CDR3 spans 15 amino acids. Trimming took 0 bases from V and 3 from J, leaving 12 bases between them. The CDR3 region is CASSQDNPSFYEQYF. In nucleotides, the CDR3 is TGCGCCAGCAGCCAAGACAATCCTAGCTTCTACGAGCAGTACTTC.

At least ten counts were recorded for this clonotype. V and J are TRBV20-1 and TRBJ1-5; 7 nucleotides align to TRBD1. Germline values: CDR1 DFQATT, CDR2 SNEGSKA (reference sequence). The CDR3 is made up of 14 amino acids. Trimming at V came to 5 bases and at J to 7 bases, leaving 11 bases not matched to a gene. This CDR3 reads CSAGEQGPNQPQHF. For the CDR3, the DNA is TGCAGTGCTGGCGAACAGGGGCCAAACCAGCCCCAGCATTTT.

The chain links TRBV6-7 to TRBJ1-5; D not resolved. TRBV6-7 is treated as an ORF (open reading frame) with a function not yet certain. V was trimmed by 5 bases and J by 8 bases, leaving 13 bases between them. The CDR3 length is 13 residues. CDR3 protein: CASSTAFYKPQHF. The CDR3 nucleotides are TGTGCCAGCAGTACGGCCTTCTACAAGCCCCAGCATTTT.

This clonotype was picked up one time. Since a much larger clone is just one base distant, this may be a read error. The rearrangement uses TRBV18 and TRBJ2-5; D is ambiguous. Germline CDR1 and CDR2: KGHSH and LQKENI. The CDR3 runs to 14 residues. The DNA of the CDR3 is TGTACCAGCTCACCACCGGTTCTGTGGGAGACCCAGTACTTC. This gives the protein CTSSPPVLWETQYF.

The V and J genes are TRBV7-9 and TRBJ2-1; D unclear. In germline, CDR1 is SEHNR, CDR2 FQNEAQ (reference sequence). Trimming removed 1 base from V and 5 bases from J, with 6 bases in between. This CDR3 contains 13 residues. The CDR3 coding sequence is TGTGCCAGCAGCTTAGTCCTGGACAATGAGCAGTTCTTC. Protein sequence: CASSLVLDNEQFF.

The chain has TRBV27 and TRBJ2-7; 9 nucleotides match TRBD2. The CDR3 has 14 residues. Losses at the gene ends were 2 bases for V and 3 bases for J; bases not matched to a gene: 2. CDR1 and CDR2 (germline): MNHEY, SMNVEV (reference sequence). The CDR3 loop reads CASSLSGRLYEQYF. The CDR3 region has the DNA TGTGCCAGCAGTTTAAGCGGGAGGCTCTACGAGCAGTACTTC.

This clonotype was recorded many times. The chain is built from TRBV10-1 and TRBJ2-2, with D perhaps matching TRBD2 (6 bases). The CDR3 totals 15 residues. Per germline, CDR1 WNHNN and CDR2 SYGVQD (reference sequence). The ends were cut back, 2 bases at V and 3 bases at J, with 10 bases in the middle. The CDR3: CASSESREYTGELFF. CDR3 sequence (DNA): TGCGCCAGCAGTGAGAGCCGGGAGTACACCGGGGAGCTGTTTTTT.

The CDR3: CATGGPGTGELFF. As DNA, the CDR3 is TGTGCCACCGGAGGGCCGGGTACCGGGGAGCTGTTTTTT. The V and J genes are TRBV24-1 and TRBJ2-2, with a tentative D call TRBD2 (6 bases). The CDR3 is made up of 13 amino acids. Trimming shortened V by 9 bases and J by 5 bases, and 12 bases separated the two germline ends. CDR1 and CDR2 (germline): KGHDR, SFDVKD.

This rearrangement joins TRBV7-8 to TRBJ2-7, with D possibly called TRBD1 or TRBD2 (5 bases each). V was trimmed by 5 bases and J by 4 bases, leaving 15 bases between them. The CDR3 sequence is 14 residues long. CDR1 is SGHVS, CDR2 FQNEAQ, per germline. CDR3 nucleotides: TGTGCCAGCAGCCCTCCGGGACGAGAATACGAGCAGTACTTC. This sequence encodes CASSPPGREYEQYF.

CDR3 sequence (DNA): TGTGCCAGCACGCCGCGGGCAGCCTACACCGGGGAGCTGTTTTTT. Translation: CASTPRAAYTGELFF. The V and J genes are TRBV6-1 and TRBJ2-2; possible D gene TRBD2, 5 bases. The CDR3 totals 15 residues. Germline values: CDR1 MNHNS, CDR2 SASEGT. Trimming cost V 7 bases and J 3 bases, with 15 bases left between them.

This clonotype has a handful of counts. V usage is TRBV12-3 or TRBV12-4 and J usage is TRBJ1-4; TRBD1 is a possible D gene (6 bases). This CDR3 has 14 residues. Trimming cost V 5 bases and J 8 bases, with 15 bases left between them. Written as DNA, the CDR3 is TGTGCCAGCAGTCGCCATACAGGGAGAGAAAAACTGTTTTTT. As protein: CASSRHTGREKLFF.

The rearrangement joins TRBV12-3 or TRBV12-4 to TRBJ2-7; 7 bases are a match to TRBD1. The trim removed 6 bases at V and 7 bases at J, leaving 9 bases unmatched. The CDR3 runs to 13 residues. The CDR3 DNA follows: TGTGCCAGCAGGATAGGGACAGCTAGTGAGCAGTACTTC. As protein: CASRIGTASEQYF.

The chain links TRBV28 to TRBJ2-1; 7 bases align to TRBD2. CDR1 is MDHEN, CDR2 SYDVKM, per germline. V was pared by 5 bases and J by 1 base, with 5 bases of the junction left unmatched. The CDR3 totals 15 residues. Written as DNA, the CDR3 is TGTGCCAGCAGTCTAGGGACTAAATCCTACAATGAGCAGTTCTTC. It codes for CASSLGTKSYNEQFF.

This chain joins TRBV12-3 or TRBV12-4 and TRBJ2-6, with 8 bases that match TRBD1. J was trimmed by 0 bases and V by 2 bases; bases with no gene match: 6. The CDR3 is 18 residues long. The CDR3 bases are TGTGCCAGCAGTTTAAGAGGGACAGGATCCTCTGGGGCCAACGTCCTGACTTTC. Translation: CASSLRGTGSSGANVLTF.